The sequence of this TCR beta chain was determined in a study of cytomegalovirus exposure and HLA in healthy donors. PCR primers comprised 60 Vbeta and 13 Jbeta primers. TCRdb's table, derived via immunoSEQ multiplex PCR, lists solely in-frame clones and lacks some. The profile shows over 150,000 clones, around 73% of them singletons. The CDR3 is made up of 13 amino acids. Germline lookup yields CDR1 MDHEN and CDR2 SYDVKM. V was cut by 7 bases and J by 5 bases, with 14 bases left in between. This clonotype originated in a woman under 30 in good health and CMV-seropositive. This chain links TRBV28 with TRBJ1-2; D possibly corresponds to TRBD1 (5 bases). The material sequenced was PBMCs. CDR3 sequence (DNA): TGTGCCAGCATGCCAACCGGGGGTTATGGCTACACCTTC. Encoded protein: CASMPTGGYGYTF.